Below, one T cell receptor beta chain is given with its context. Its antigen is currently unknown. TRB rearrangements were amplified by multiplex PCR with BIOMED2 TRB-A/B primers. TCRdb re-derived calls from the multiplex PCR reads in MiXCR, one entry per CDR3 protein. The repertoire holds 4,000 to 5,000 distinct CDR3 sequences, with about 21% as singletons. The data stem from a study of T and B cells in COVID-19 patients. Study in general: Most recovered patients had mild to moderate COVID-19 treated as outpatients. Of roughly 22 active-infection patients, under 15 were critically ill with mechanical ventilation or extracorporeal membrane oxygenation.

TRB was amplified from about 240-490 ng of blood genomic DNA. Whole-study findings and limits: Clonality of TRB repertoires was high in active COVID-19; recovery brought above-healthy diversity and richness. Symptomatic-phase blood samples from mildly ill patients and early samples from severe cases were scarce.

Sequenced input: blood. This TCR was recovered from a human donor with active COVID-19.

The CDR3 DNA reads as TGTGCCAGCAGCCTTCGGGGGGGGGCAGGGGGCCGATACACCGGGGAGCTGTTTTTT. This sequence encodes CASSLRGGAGGRYTGELFF. The V call is TRBV6-5, the J call TRBJ2-2; D could derive from TRBD1 or TRBD2 (8 bases each). CDR1 and CDR2 (germline): MNHEY, SVGAGI. CDR3 length equals 19 residues. The V end lost 6 bases, the J end lost 3 bases, and 26 bases lay between the germline ends.